The sequence of this TCR beta chain was determined in a study of blood T cells in healthy people across ages. Overall study findings and caveats: Diversity estimates drawn from one million T cells were deemed underestimates. TCR beta diversity tracked closely with naive T cell percentage.

V lost 3 bases and J lost 4; bases outside the gene matches: 11. This CDR3 is 17 amino acids long. CDR1 LGHNA and CDR2 YSLEER come from the germline V gene. Isolation yielded PBMCs, at least 6 million per sample, in every case. The authors ran a second PCR of roughly 7 to 11 cycles using a sample-barcoded 5' primer and a J-beta primer mix. TCRdb redid the calling of the 5' RACE reads with MiXCR, one entry per CDR3 protein. The table includes approximately 800,000 distinct CDR3 sequences, 25% detected once. The sample holds a few counts of this clonotype. Its antigen is not known. Another study also made use of these data, one on T cells of mothers and their children. That report notes: The study obtained over 8 million TCR beta CDR3 reads per mother and some 3 million per child.

Material for sequencing was blood. The clonotype originates from a boy younger than 18 in good health. The chain uses TRBV4-3 and TRBJ2-7, with 11 bases that match TRBD2. The CDR3 spells CASSQGMSGLADYEQYF. CDR3 DNA: TGCGCCAGCAGCCAGGGGATGTCGGGACTAGCGGATTACGAGCAGTACTTC.